A selection of T cell receptor beta chains follows, all from one sample in a study of identical twins. TCRdb fed the 5' RACE reads into MiXCR, producing one record per CDR3 protein. The sample contains approximately 1.8 million distinct CDR3 sequences, about 30% of which appear only once. The sequencing sample was made of cord blood. The receptors here all came from a newborn girl in good health. CDR3s include the opening cysteine and the closing phenylalanine or tryptophan. Fields, in order: V gene, CDR3 length, CDR3 protein.

v_call: TRBV20-1; cdr3_length: 16; cdr3_aa: CSATYKQSSYNSPLHF
v_call: TRBV21-1; cdr3_length: 13; cdr3_aa: CASSKREGPGYTF
v_call: TRBV12-3/TRBV12-4; cdr3_length: 15; cdr3_aa: CASGGEGGGNTEAFF
v_call: TRBV7-9; cdr3_length: 17; cdr3_aa: CASSLGGASGTYNEQYF
v_call: TRBV20-1; cdr3_length: 14; cdr3_aa: CSARDGDRPYEQYF
v_call: TRBV6-5; cdr3_length: 15; cdr3_aa: CASSYAAGSLYEQYF
v_call: TRBV6-5; cdr3_length: 22; cdr3_aa: CASSYFGGFDREISSYNSPLHF
v_call: TRBV11-2; cdr3_length: 16; cdr3_aa: CASSLMRTDSGNTIYF
v_call: TRBV6-6; cdr3_length: 12; cdr3_aa: CASTKEGGELFF
v_call: TRBV6-5; cdr3_length: 15; cdr3_aa: CASGPSGWSTDTQYF
v_call: TRBV20-1; cdr3_length: 11; cdr3_aa: CSASREETQYF
v_call: TRBV6-1; cdr3_length: 14; cdr3_aa: CASSWDGGHYGYTF
v_call: TRBV18; cdr3_length: 15; cdr3_aa: CASSPAALLHNEQFF
v_call: TRBV27; cdr3_length: 17; cdr3_aa: CASSLYMGGFPQETQFF
v_call: TRBV9; cdr3_length: 15; cdr3_aa: CASSVAGPTHTEAFF
v_call: TRBV18; cdr3_length: 17; cdr3_aa: CASSPLLAGGTTDTQYF
v_call: TRBV11-1; cdr3_length: 14; cdr3_aa: CASSLRQGSGELFF
v_call: TRBV7-9; cdr3_length: 12; cdr3_aa: CASIRSYNEQFF
v_call: TRBV20-1; cdr3_length: 14; cdr3_aa: CSATRTGNSYEQYF
v_call: TRBV24-1; cdr3_length: 16; cdr3_aa: CATSDGKRGGNQPQHF
v_call: TRBV20-1; cdr3_length: 13; cdr3_aa: CSRSKGPSTEAFF
v_call: TRBV7-9; cdr3_length: 11; cdr3_aa: CASSVQKKQYF
v_call: TRBV6-2/TRBV6-3; cdr3_length: 12; cdr3_aa: CAIGRSSYEQYF
v_call: TRBV20-1; cdr3_length: 13; cdr3_aa: CRTRRAVHYGYTF
v_call: TRBV3-1; cdr3_length: 12; cdr3_aa: CASSNHEDTQYF